This T cell receptor (beta chain) appears in the sequencing data of a study of identifying expanded T cells in peripheral blood. Overall study findings and caveats: Over two and four weeks, about 17 and 20 clones changed, versus 1.2 between replicates.

On this clone: Its target is unknown.

TCRdb's table, derived via immunoSEQ multiplex PCR, lists solely in-frame clones and lacks some. The sample lists tens of thousands of clones; approximately 89% were seen once. CDR1 and CDR2 (germline): LNHDA, SQIVND (reference sequence). Trimming took off 2 bases at V and 1 base at J, with 13 bases between the two ends. This CDR3 is built from 16 residues. This chain uses TRBV19 with TRBJ2-3; TRBD2 might be the D (7 bases). The receptor was isolated from a person between 18 and 69 years old in good health. Source material: blood. CDR3 sequence (DNA): TGTGCCAGTAGTATATCGACGGGGGGCCGCACAGATACGCAGTATTTT. This encodes CASSISTGGRTDTQYF.